A selection of T cell receptor beta chains follows, all from one sample in a study of response to subunit inactivated influenza vaccine. Via MiXCR, TCRdb re-called the RT-PCR reads, giving one row per CDR3 protein. The data show about 570,000 distinct CDR3 sequences, approximately 12% seen once. The sample in question was PBMCs from blood, obtained on the day of vaccination. These receptors all come from a man in his fifties who received an inactivated influenza vaccine. The CDR3 runs from the conserved cysteine through the conserved F or W. The D gene is left open where the match is weak. Clone size is not always given. Where it is, it says once, few, many or a class for expanded clones.

CDR3	DNA	D	V	J	size
CATSGPSTDTQYF	TGTGCCACCTCAGGACCTTCCACAGATACGCAGTATTTT	-	TRBV10-3	TRBJ2-3	many
CASSLTRGRGETQYF	TGCGCCAGCAGCTTGACTCGCGGGAGGGGGGAGACCCAGTACTTC	TRBD2	TRBV5-1	TRBJ2-5	-
CASSFLNEQYF	TGTGCCAGCAGTTTTCTCAACGAGCAGTACTTC	-	TRBV12-3/TRBV12-4	TRBJ2-7	-
CASSQGQNNSPLHF	TGTGCCAGCAGCCAAGGGCAGAATAATTCACCCCTCCACTTT	-	TRBV3-1	TRBJ1-6	many
CASSQGTSVLVPQYF	TGTGCCAGCAGCCAAGGCACTAGCGTACTTGTCCCCCAGTACTTC	TRBD2	TRBV3-1	TRBJ2-5	-
CASSRKGLTYNEQFF	TGTGCCAGCAGTCGTAAGGGGCTTACCTACAATGAGCAGTTCTTC	-	TRBV28	TRBJ2-1	many
CASSQFRGSGNEQYF	TGCGCCAGCAGCCAATTTAGGGGGAGTGGCAACGAGCAGTACTTC	-	TRBV4-1	TRBJ2-7	many
CASSQERGAQHF	TGTGCCAGCAGCCAAGAAAGAGGGGCCCAGCATTTT	-	TRBV3-1	TRBJ1-5	few
CASSMSRGGNQPQHF	TGTGCCAGCAGCATGAGCCGTGGGGGCAATCAGCCCCAGCATTTT	-	TRBV7-9	TRBJ1-5	-
CASSLSQNLNQPQHF	TGTGCCAGCAGCTTGAGTCAGAATCTCAATCAGCCCCAGCATTTT	-	TRBV7-2	TRBJ1-5	few
CASTQGTNTGELFF	TGTGCCAGCACTCAGGGGACGAACACCGGGGAGCTGTTTTTT	-	TRBV5-6	TRBJ2-2	-
CASSQGTGGFTPLHF	TGCGCCAGCAGCCAAGGGACAGGGGGTTTTACACCCCTCCACTTT	TRBD1	TRBV4-3	TRBJ1-6	-
CASSPSVPNYGYTF	TGTGCCAGCAGCCCCTCGGTACCTAACTATGGCTACACCTTC	-	TRBV28	TRBJ1-2	few
CASSPPTGELFF	TGTGCCAGCAGCCCCCCCACCGGGGAGCTGTTTTTT	-	TRBV11-2	TRBJ2-2	many
CASSSKGAGGSYEQYF	TGTGCCAGCAGCTCCAAAGGAGCGGGAGGGTCCTACGAGCAGTACTTC	TRBD2	TRBV7-2	TRBJ2-7	-
CASSPRGFEQYF	TGTGCCAGCAGCCCGAGGGGGTTCGAGCAGTACTTC	-	TRBV6-5	TRBJ2-7	-
CASTPTRVFVSYEQYF	TGTGCCAGCACCCCAACGAGGGTATTCGTCTCCTACGAGCAGTACTTC	-	TRBV7-8	TRBJ2-7	-
CASSGSGGNEQFF	TGTGCCAGCTCCGGGAGCGGGGGCAATGAGCAGTTCTTC	TRBD2	TRBV28	TRBJ2-1	-
CATGGATDTQYF	TGTGCCACCGGGGGCGCCACAGATACGCAGTATTTT	-	TRBV10-3	TRBJ2-3	many
CASSLEGEGFQETQYF	TGTGCCAGCAGCTTAGAAGGGGAGGGTTTCCAAGAGACCCAGTACTTC	TRBD2	TRBV11-2	TRBJ2-5	-
CASSPNQGRRGVSYEQYF	TGCGCCAGCAGCCCCAATCAAGGGCGGCGGGGGGTCTCCTACGAGCAGTACTTC	TRBD2	TRBV5-1	TRBJ2-7	-
CASSLGITGNTIYF	TGTGCCAGCAGCTTAGGGATAACTGGAAACACCATATATTTT	-	TRBV7-2	TRBJ1-3	-
CATSSGQNQPQHF	TGTGCCACCAGCAGTGGGCAGAATCAGCCCCAGCATTTT	-	TRBV15	TRBJ1-5	few
CASTPLAGVTGELFF	TGTGCCAGCACGCCTCTAGCGGGAGTTACCGGGGAGCTGTTTTTT	TRBD2	TRBV28	TRBJ2-2	many
CASSPTGAGYYSYEQYF	TGTGCCAGCAGCCCCACGGGGGCAGGCTATTACTCCTACGAGCAGTACTTC	-	TRBV9	TRBJ2-7	-
CASSLAFAGDGTQYF	TGCGCCAGCAGCTTGGCCTTTGCGGGAGATGGGACCCAGTACTTC	TRBD2	TRBV5-1	TRBJ2-5	few
CASSLATSYNEQFF	TGTGCCAGCAGTTTGGCGACCTCCTACAATGAGCAGTTCTTC	-	TRBV28	TRBJ2-1	-
CSVGPTDEQFF	TGCAGCGTTGGGCCTACGGATGAGCAGTTCTTC	-	TRBV29-1	TRBJ2-1	few
CASSFQQVRIAKNIQYF	TGTGCCAGCAGTTTCCAGCAAGTGAGAATAGCCAAAAACATTCAGTACTTC	-	TRBV28	TRBJ2-4	many
CASISLPQSPSYNEQFF	TGTGCCAGCATCAGTCTCCCACAGTCACCCTCCTACAATGAGCAGTTCTTC	-	TRBV7-9	TRBJ2-1	few
CASRLRGRRILSTDTQYF	TGTGCCAGCAGGTTGAGGGGCCGACGAATACTTAGCACAGATACGCAGTATTTT	-	TRBV27	TRBJ2-3	few
CASSPGTDFGEKLFF	TGTGCCAGCAGCCCAGGGACCGACTTTGGGGAAAAACTGTTTTTT	-	TRBV27	TRBJ1-4	-
CATSSRGEHEQYF	TGTGCCACCAGCTCCAGGGGCGAGCACGAGCAGTACTTC	-	TRBV15	TRBJ2-7	few
CASRGLSGANVLTF	TGTGCCAGCAGAGGGTTGTCTGGGGCCAACGTCCTGACTTTC	-	TRBV7-8	TRBJ2-6	few
CASSPIDSGANVLTF	TGTGCCAGTAGCCCCATCGACTCTGGGGCCAACGTCCTGACTTTC	-	TRBV19	TRBJ2-6	few
CPSSLGTASYEQYF	TGTCCCAGCAGCTTAGGGACAGCCTCCTACGAGCAGTACTTC	TRBD1	TRBV5-4	TRBJ2-7	-
CSASGQMNTGELFF	TGCAGTGCTAGCGGGCAAATGAACACCGGGGAGCTGTTTTTT	-	TRBV20-1	TRBJ2-2	many
CASSLAGALSQETQYF	TGCGCCAGCAGCCTGGCAGGGGCCTTATCGCAAGAGACCCAGTACTTC	-	TRBV5-1	TRBJ2-5	few
CASGVDEGPGSPLHF	TGTGCCAGCGGCGTAGACGAAGGGCCGGGTTCACCCCTCCACTTT	-	TRBV9	TRBJ1-6	once
CASSLGSGRGDFGPQHF	TGTGCCAGCAGCTTAGGCTCAGGCAGGGGCGACTTTGGGCCCCAGCATTTT	-	TRBV7-2	TRBJ1-5	-
CASSEQGAEGYTF	TGTGCCAGCAGTGAACAGGGGGCGGAAGGCTACACCTTC	TRBD1	TRBV7-9	TRBJ1-2	-
CASSGLPGQKNEKLFF	TGTGCCAGCTCAGGTCTCCCGGGACAGAAGAATGAAAAACTGTTTTTT	TRBD1	TRBV18	TRBJ1-4	-
CASSQDWQNYGYTF	TGCGCCAGCAGCCAAGACTGGCAGAACTATGGCTACACCTTC	-	TRBV4-3	TRBJ1-2	-
CSARAEWSSYNSPLHF	TGCAGTGCTAGAGCTGAATGGAGCTCCTATAATTCACCCCTCCACTTT	-	TRBV20-1	TRBJ1-6	-
CASSRTSWDNEQFF	TGTGCCAGCAGTAGGACTAGCTGGGACAATGAGCAGTTCTTC	TRBD2	TRBV6-1	TRBJ2-1	-
CASSLGATSGGPSYNEQFF	TGCGCCAGCAGCTTGGGGGCAACTAGCGGGGGGCCCTCCTACAATGAGCAGTTCTTC	TRBD2	TRBV5-1	TRBJ2-1	few